The T cell receptor beta chain described here comes from a study of cytomegalovirus exposure and HLA in healthy donors listed by TCRdb under 2017. Broadly, across the study: In an earlier analysis of under 750 of the donors, 250 to 300 Gb of sequence data and roughly 100 million unique TCR beta sequences from approximately 180 million T cells were reported. Across some 400 genotyped donors of the cohort, an average of about 240,000 unique TCR beta nucleotide sequences per donor were sequenced, and 15% to 20% of those sequences were non-productive. Among the roughly 400 genotyped donors, approximately 76% belonged to the genetic ancestry cluster associated with self-reported Caucasian donors. HLA typing covered class I and class II loci at four-digit resolution. The study aimed to test whether signatures of past pathogen exposure could be identified by cataloging public T cell receptors. About 300 gigabases of sequencing data and approximately 80 million unique TCR sequences were included in an early release covering several hundred HLA-typed donors. A later genetic analysis used genome-wide SNP genotypes for about 65% of the roughly 700 donors, treating that subset as a discovery cohort. In addition to the first cohort of hundreds of subjects, a separate validation cohort of 130 or so different subjects was used. To predict cytomegalovirus infection status, the study brought together high-throughput TCR immunosequencing, statistical association of individual TCRs with disease status, and machine learning. A later analysis re-examined previously published TCR beta repertoires from more than 650 donors and added high-resolution HLA genotyping to investigate patterns of TCR occurrence. In an earlier analysis of roughly 600 of the donors, high-throughput TCR beta sequencing was used to judge whether each TCR beta V gene segment behaved as functional or pseudogenic. Typing coverage differed by locus: A, B, C, DRB1 and DQB1 were typed in about 620-640 donors, DQA1 in about 500, DPA1 in 600 to 610, and DPB1 in 400 to 490. All discovery cohort repertoires had been generated using a single sequencing platform. The study profiled the T cell repertoires of hundreds of subjects by immunosequencing and related them to cytomegalovirus serostatus. In the later analysis, no new phenotypic data were used to find candidate immune exposures; instead, reliance was placed on TCR beta sequences and their occurrence across donors. Donor age, sex, ethnicity and CMV serostatus were collected together with the repertoire data. Roughly five DR-DQ haplotypes were handled as single units for association and clustering because linkage in the cohort was strong.

What the work shows at the level of the full study, not this receptor alone: Because counts were too low, seventeen rarely observed V segments, including chromosome 9 orphons, were left out of the earlier analysis of some 640 of the donors. When HLA alleles, especially DR and DQ, strongly co-occurred, TCR associations were difficult to assign to individual alleles. Cytomegalovirus status was reported to be diagnosed by the classifier with high specificity and sensitivity in both the original and validation cohorts. In vitro tests confirmed that a few of the cytomegalovirus-associated TCR beta chains recognize cytomegalovirus antigens. Because HLA typing was missing for some donors at each locus, association tests included only the typed subset. A further reported finding was that TCR beta sequences accurately predicted the HLA-A and HLA-B alleles for most subjects in the first cohort. A later genetic analysis associated a missense DCLRE1C variant with V-gene and J-gene trimming of TCR beta chains, and an independent cohort replicated the association. Only TCR beta chains were sequenced in this cohort, and the absence of alpha or paired-chain data limited detectable features. In an earlier analysis of 450 to 750 of the donors, most TCR beta V segments appeared in productive rearrangements about 90% or about 30% of the time, broadly matching IMGT annotations. Roughly uniform sequencing depth across donors was assumed in presence/absence analyses, although this assumption may not hold. Linkage disequilibrium might explain the correlated functional status among segregating V segments, but an unknown experimental factor could not be ruled out. In a later analysis, several top co-occurrence clusters were reported to appear linked to parvovirus B19, influenza, CMV and Epstein-Barr virus. Most TCR sequences were seen in very few donors, while some public TCRs were found in many individuals. According to a later analysis, TCR association rates differed among HLA loci, with DRB1 alleles showing the most associated TCRs and HLA-C alleles showing the fewest. According to a later analysis, most CMV-associated TCR beta chains appeared to be HLA-restricted, and the HLA associations seemed to be driven largely by CMV exposure. According to the authors, the approach could potentially be generalized to other disease states and immunological phenotypes. A cluster of highly shared sequence variants was judged likely to represent a technical artifact of the sequencing pipeline. A total of 150 or so TCR beta chains were listed by the study as associated with cytomegalovirus. A later analysis found that HLA-associated TCR beta chains were more clonally expanded and had lower generation probabilities than equally common non-associated chains. The only immune exposure information available for the cohort was CMV serostatus. In a later analysis, 16,951 TCR beta sequences were associated with specific HLA alleles at a false discovery rate of 0.05. Compared with the 666-donor mean, donors in an Asian-associated ancestry cluster had fewer N-insertions in productive TCRs, according to a later genetic analysis.

The cohort was made up of 500 to 800 healthy bone marrow donors. Cohort members were all nominally healthy when sampled, although unrecorded immune exposures were likely present. The donor tested CMV seronegative and was one of the 352 seronegative cohort members. A peripheral blood sample was collected from each donor, and TCR beta sequencing was performed on peripheral blood mononuclear cells. The Qiagen DNeasy Blood Extraction Kit was used to extract genomic DNA from the blood cell samples. Libraries were prepared through the immunoSEQ multiplex PCR assay. A mixture of 60 forward primers for TCR Vbeta segments and 13 reverse primers for TCR Jbeta segments was used in the multiplex PCR. A multiplex PCR assay on genomic DNA amplified the CDR3 region of rearranged TCR beta genes. The amplified TCR beta libraries were sequenced on the Illumina HiSeq System as 87-base-pair reads. Processing in the source paper ran as follows. A later analysis tallied 75 million to 85 million unique TCR beta chains across the 666 repertoires, and about 10 million of those chains were shared by two or more donors. Raw reads were error-corrected and collapsed into unique sequences with a nearest-neighbor algorithm that merged closely related sequences to remove PCR and sequencing errors. To assign V, D and J gene segments, CDR3 sequences were aligned to IMGT reference sequences. Each retained sequence needed at least a six-nucleotide match to both a V gene segment and a J gene segment. Rearrangements were classified as productive when the CDR3 lacked stop codons and remained in frame with V and J, and all other rearrangements were classified as non-productive. CDR3 was defined by IMGT convention, running from the second conserved V-encoded cysteine to the conserved J-encoded phenylalanine. Sequences without an unambiguous match to a single V gene segment were excluded from the earlier analysis of several hundred of the donors. In an earlier analysis of around 600 of the donors, V segments were called functional above 56.7% productive rearrangements and were called segregating when the between-donor standard deviation exceeded 5%. A statistical classification framework was built to diagnose cytomegalovirus status from the catalog of TCR beta chain sequences. In a later analysis, TCR nucleotide sequences were compared against IMGT/GENE-DB human TR gene sequences so that V and J genes could be assigned. In a later analysis, CDR3 sequences and most-parsimonious VDJ recombination scenarios were assigned using the TCRdist pipeline. In a later analysis, every TCR beta chain was defined by the combination of its CDR3 amino acid sequence and its V-gene family, and reads without a unique V-gene family were dropped. To address suspected cross-contamination and a sequencing artifact, a later analysis removed 592 highly shared, low-generation-probability nucleotide sequences. In a later analysis, a clonal expansion index was calculated for each public chain from normalized within-repertoire ranks of inferred template counts. In a later analysis, generation probabilities were computed with a VDJ recombination model fitted to out-of-frame rearrangements, and the resulting probabilities were checked against IGoR. In a later analysis, TCR-TCR, TCR-HLA and TCR-CMV co-occurrence was scored with hypergeometric tests, and a repertoire-size bias correction was applied to TCR pairs. In a later analysis, false discovery rates were estimated by permuting HLA or CMV assignments 20 times. A later analysis grouped co-occurring TCRs with DBSCAN, adding TCRdist sequence similarity when clustering within HLA-allele-positive subsets. For co-occurrence clustering, repertoires with fewer than 30,000 or more than 120,000 public chains were excluded, along with about five repertoires with anomalous nucleotide sharing. As stored in TCRdb, this immuneACCESS dataset retains in-frame rearrangements with V and J assigned. A fraction of the clones does not appear; measured against another copy, unresolved V genes explain less than half of the discrepancy, and the remainder lacks a known reason. That table furnishes V, J and clone size, whereas the DNA furnished D and trimming. Across this sample there are about 73,000 clones, with 60% to 85% seen only once. Under 15% of the sample is taken by the ten largest.

In this sample, this clone turned up a few times. Its antigen is still unknown. No much larger clone exists at a distance of one base, and base qualities are not known. Material for sequencing was PBMCs. The sequence was collected from a man in his 70s in good health and CMV-seronegative.

CDR3 region: CASSFDREAFF. In nucleotide form, the sequence is TGTGCCAGCAGTTTCGACAGGGAAGCTTTCTTT. In this chain, TRBV6-5 is recombined with TRBJ1-1; the D gene is perhaps TRBD1, from 6 matching bases. Trimming takes 4 bases from V and 8 bases from J, and the germline ends sit 8 bases apart. The CDR3, cysteine through phenylalanine, is 11 amino acids long. Here the CDR3 DNA is all that survives: 33 bases in frame from base 1. CDR1 and CDR2 are read off the germline V gene as MNHEY and SVGAGI.